The 32 T cell receptor beta chains presented below share a single source sample, sequenced in a study of vaccination and CD4 T cells after COVID-19 (dated by TCRdb to the early 2020s). The antigens these receptors bind are not known. Read against the paper, the sample's treatment or condition label means: approximately 9-day PBMC culture with coronavirus spike peptide pools or control peptides (ViraFEST assay). Library method: PCR. The run used an Illumina iSeq 100. At the Johns Hopkins FTIC core, DNA from the cultured CD4+ T cells underwent TCR sequencing with the Oncomine TCR Beta short-read assay. TCRdb passed the public sequencing reads through fastp at Q25 and MiXCR, retaining productive beta sequences. Duplicate CDR3 protein sequences are folded into a single record with the most common DNA and genes. The sample table shows nearly 20,000 distinct CDR3 sequences, and around 80% are seen once. Of the sample, 15% to 20% falls within the top ten clones.

The sample here was CD4+ T cells from blood, cultured in vitro, taken after SARS-CoV-2 vaccination. Receptors originate from a human donor who received a COVID-19 vaccine.

V and J are TRBV27 and TRBJ1-6; possible D gene TRBD1, 5 bases. The CDR3 spans 14 residues. The germline V and J ends were trimmed by 3 bases and 7 bases, with 10 bases remaining between them. CDR1 MNHEY and CDR2 SMNVEV come from the germline V gene (reference sequence). DNA of the CDR3: TGTGCCAGCAGTTTTAGGCAGGGAAATTCACCCCTCCACTTT. Amino acids: CASSFRQGNSPLHF.

V is TRBV7-2 and J is TRBJ2-5, with TRBD2 matching 8 bases. V lost 2 bases and J lost 1; bases outside the gene matches: 12. This CDR3 spans 18 amino acids. From germline, CDR1 is SGHTA and CDR2 FQGNSA. The CDR3 DNA is TGTGCCAGCAGCTTAAGCTCGGGAGGGCTAGCGGCCCAAGAGACCCAGTACTTC. Encoded protein: CASSLSSGGLAAQETQYF.

The chain recombines TRBV7-8 with TRBJ1-5; tentatively, D is TRBD1 (6 bases). Germline values: CDR1 SGHVS, CDR2 FQNEAQ. The CDR3 spans 16 residues. V was cut by 1 base and J by 9 bases, with 19 bases left in between. As DNA, the CDR3 is TGTGCCAGCAGCTTAGAGGGCAGGGGAAGGGTTGGGCCCCAGCATTTT. Translating gives CASSLEGRGRVGPQHF.

This clonotype turned up a few times. This chain connects TRBV11-3 to TRBJ1-3; D is possibly TRBD1 (5 bases). Per the germline V gene, CDR1 is SGHNT and CDR2 is YENEEA. The V end was cut by 3 bases, the J end by 1 base, with 7 bases between. The CDR3 extends over 14 amino acids. CDR3 amino acids: CASSLGGSGNTIYF. For the CDR3, the DNA is TGTGCCAGCAGCTTGGGGGGATCTGGAAACACCATATATTTT.

J is TRBJ2-3 and V is TRBV19; 7 bases are shared with TRBD1. The ends lost 3 bases at V and 3 bases at J; junction bases unmatched: 12. From germline, CDR1 is LNHDA and CDR2 SQIVND (reference sequence). The CDR3 is 17 residues long. The CDR3 reads CASSMVVGTALTDTQYF. CDR3 nucleotide sequence: TGTGCCAGTAGTATGGTAGTAGGGACAGCTTTAACAGATACGCAGTATTTT.

The rearrangement links TRBV2 to TRBJ2-5, with a tentative D call TRBD1 (5 bases). The CDR3 loop spans 13 amino acids. The germline V and J ends were trimmed by 2 bases and 5 bases, with 9 bases remaining between them. Germline V gives CDR1 SNHLY, CDR2 FYNNEI. Written as DNA, the CDR3 is TGTGCCAGCAGTGAATGGTCAGGGGAGACCCAGTACTTC. It encodes CASSEWSGETQYF. The full variable domain, with the rest looked up from reference TRBV2 and TRBJ2-5, is EPEVTQTPSHQVTQMGQEVILRCVPISNHLYFYWYRQILGQKVEFLVSFYNNEISEKSEIFDDQFSVERPDGSNFTLKIRSTKLEDSAMYFCASSEWSGETQYFGPGTRLLVL.

The V gene is TRBV5-1, the J gene TRBJ1-2, with a possible D match to TRBD1 (5 bases). This CDR3 is built from 14 residues. Germline lookup yields CDR1 SGHRS and CDR2 YFSETQ. V lost 4 bases and J lost 4, with 14 bases in between. The CDR3 here is CASSQDGGAYGYTF. CDR3 nucleotide sequence: TGCGCCAGCAGCCAGGACGGGGGTGCCTATGGCTACACCTTC.

The chain joins TRBV20-1 to TRBJ1-2, with D tentatively TRBD1 (5 bases). Germline V CDR1 and CDR2: DFQATT, SNEGSKA (reference sequence). This CDR3 is 13 amino acids long. V dropped 5 bases and J dropped 6 bases, with 16 bases sitting between them. The CDR3 is CSAAPGLRDGYTF. CDR3 in DNA: TGCAGTGCTGCACCGGGGCTCAGAGATGGCTACACCTTC.

This clonotype occurred once. The V and J genes are TRBV20-1 and TRBJ1-5; tentatively, D is TRBD1 (6 bases). CDR1 and CDR2 (germline): DFQATT, SNEGSKA (reference sequence). This CDR3 comprises 15 residues. The V and J ends lost 4 bases and 4 bases respectively, with 17 bases between them. The CDR3 is CSATVDSLNNQPQHF. The CDR3 bases are TGCAGTGCTACCGTGGACAGTCTCAATAATCAGCCCCAGCATTTT.

In its sample, this clonotype was seen a few times. The gene calls are TRBV6-5 and TRBJ1-6, with 9 positions matching TRBD1. Unmatched junction bases numbered 7, after V lost 2 bases and J lost 5 bases. This CDR3 spans 17 amino acids. Germline CDR1 is MNHEY and CDR2 is SVGAGI. CDR3 protein: CASSYAPGQGNNSPLHF. The CDR3 bases are TGTGCCAGCAGTTACGCACCGGGACAGGGTAATAATTCACCCCTCCACTTT.

The rearrangement joins TRBV2 to TRBJ2-4, with D perhaps being TRBD1 or TRBD2 (5 bases each). Per germline, CDR1 SNHLY and CDR2 FYNNEI. V lost 5 bases and J 2 bases, leaving 13 bases between the germline ends. CDR3 length: 15 residues. CDR3 sequence reads: CASSLPGRTKNIQYF. CDR3 nucleotide sequence: TGTGCCAGCAGTCTACCGGGACGGACCAAAAACATTCAGTACTTC.

The genes are TRBV7-8 and TRBJ2-7; weak D call: TRBD2 (6 bases). V lost 0 bases and J lost 3, with 12 bases in between. CDR3 length equals 15 residues. The germline CDR1 and CDR2 sequences are SGHVS and FQNEAQ. DNA for the CDR3: TGTGCCAGCAGCTTAGCGAGACTAGTAGGCTACGAGCAGTACTTC. The encoded protein is CASSLARLVGYEQYF.

The J gene is TRBJ1-6, the V gene TRBV6-1, with TRBD1 matching 8 bases. V lost 1 base, J lost 0 bases, and 5 bases stayed unmatched. The germline V gene has CDR1 MNHNS and CDR2 SASEGT. The CDR3 runs to 18 residues. CDR3 protein: CASSEGGQGGSYNSPLHF. In DNA, the CDR3 is TGTGCCAGCAGTGAAGGAGGACAGGGAGGCTCCTATAATTCACCCCTCCACTTT.

V is TRBV20-1 and J is TRBJ1-6; no clear D. V gave up 0 bases and J gave up 7 bases, with 7 bases separating them. Germline-derived CDR1 and CDR2 are DFQATT and SNEGSKA (reference sequence). This CDR3 has 13 amino acids. CDR3: CSARDSPNSPLHF. In DNA form, the CDR3 reads TGCAGTGCTAGAGATTCCCCCAATTCACCCCTCCACTTT.

This rearrangement joins TRBV20-1 to TRBJ2-5, with D perhaps TRBD2 (5 bases). CDR3 size: 14 residues. Deletions cut 0 bases from V and 5 bases from J, with 13 bases between. Per the germline V gene, CDR1 is DFQATT and CDR2 is SNEGSKA (reference sequence). The CDR3, as DNA: TGCAGTGCTAGAGATGAGCGGCTGGAGGAGACCCAGTACTTC. Residues: CSARDERLEETQYF.

The chain joins TRBV2 to TRBJ1-1; 7 bases match TRBD1. The CDR3 totals 16 residues. The J segment lost 1 base and the V segment lost 6 bases, leaving 11 bases of the junction unmatched. Germline-derived CDR1 and CDR2 are SNHLY and FYNNEI. CDR3 nucleotides: TGTGCCAGCAGCGAAAGTAGGGGGCAGCGGAACACTGAAGCTTTCTTT. Its translation: CASSESRGQRNTEAFF.

The chain employs TRBV7-3 and TRBJ1-2, with a possible D match to TRBD1 (5 bases). This CDR3 is 16 amino acids long. Germline V gives CDR1 SGHTA, CDR2 FQGTGA. Trimming took off 5 bases at V and 8 bases at J, with 24 bases between the two ends. The CDR3 loop is CASSPDGASGWRGYTF. CDR3 in DNA: TGTGCCAGCAGCCCCGATGGGGCGTCGGGGTGGAGGGGCTACACCTTC.

J is TRBJ1-3 and V is TRBV5-1; 7 positions agree with TRBD1. Trimming cost V 4 bases and J 0 bases; bases outside gene matches: 7. Germline-derived CDR1 and CDR2 are SGHRS and YFSETQ. The length of the CDR3 is 16 residues. The DNA for the CDR3 is TGCGCCAGCAGCCCGGGACAGCCGAGCTCTGGAAACACCATATATTTT. This encodes CASSPGQPSSGNTIYF.

This clonotype was recorded once. The chain employs TRBV2 and TRBJ1-2; possible D gene TRBD1, 6 bases. V lost 2 bases to trimming and J lost 7 bases, with 8 bases between them. Germline values: CDR1 SNHLY, CDR2 FYNNEI. The CDR3 is 12 residues long. The CDR3 sequence is CASSEWGAGYTF. The DNA for the CDR3 is TGTGCCAGCAGTGAATGGGGGGCTGGCTACACCTTC.

V and J are TRBV7-2 and TRBJ1-6, with 8 bases aligning to TRBD1. CDR1 SGHTA and CDR2 FQGNSA come from the germline V gene. The CDR3 runs to 14 residues. The V segment lost 6 bases and the J segment 5 bases; nucleotides outside the gene matches: 3. CDR3 amino acids: CASSGQGHNSPLHF. The CDR3 DNA sequence: TGTGCCAGCAGTGGACAGGGACATAATTCACCCCTCCACTTT.

The chain employs TRBV20-1 and TRBJ2-1; D possibly corresponds to TRBD2 (6 bases). V was pared by 3 bases and J by 3 bases, with 12 bases between. This CDR3 is built from 14 residues. From germline, CDR1 is DFQATT and CDR2 SNEGSKA (reference sequence). This CDR3 is CSASPAGIYNEQFF. CDR3 DNA: TGCAGTGCTAGCCCGGCGGGAATCTACAATGAGCAGTTCTTC.

The chain combines TRBV5-1 with TRBJ1-3; D unresolved. Trimming shortened V by 4 bases and J by 4 bases, and 6 bases separated the two germline ends. The germline V gene encodes CDR1 SGHRS and CDR2 YFSETQ. This CDR3 has 12 amino acids. The CDR3 DNA is TGCGCCAGCAGCCCGGAAGGAAACACCATATATTTT. This encodes CASSPEGNTIYF.

The chain couples TRBV11-2 to TRBJ2-1; D unresolved. Trimming left V 5 bases short and J 9 bases short, with 8 bases between. There are 11 residues in the CDR3. From germline, CDR1 is SGHAT and CDR2 FQNNGV. In DNA, the CDR3 is TGTGCCAGCAGCGCCTCACGTGAGCAGTTCTTC. This gives the protein CASSASREQFF.

The chain couples TRBV12-2 to TRBJ2-3. TRBV12-2 is assigned pseudogene status. The CDR3 spans 15 residues. DNA of the CDR3: TGTGCAAGTCGCTGCGGAGTGGACCCTTTGGATACGCAGTATTTT. Amino acids: CASRCGVDPLDTQYF.

This rearrangement joins TRBV6-1 to TRBJ2-1; no reliable D call. V lost 8 bases and J 6 bases, leaving 17 bases between the germline ends. Germline CDR1 is MNHNS and CDR2 is SASEGT. This CDR3 has 14 residues. The CDR3 coding sequence is TGTGCCAGCCGGAAAAAAGCCGACGTCAATGAGCAGTTCTTC. Protein: CASRKKADVNEQFF.

This chain joins TRBV21-1 and TRBJ2-5; the table's TRBD1 call for D was not verified on the DNA. TRBV21-1 is noted as a pseudogene. The CDR3 is 19 residues long. CDR3 amino acids: CASSKVSNGGDRTQETQYF. The CDR3 region has the DNA TGTGCCAGCAGCAAAGTTAGCAACGGGGGGGATCGGACCCAAGAGACCCAGTACTTC.

The rearrangement links TRBV2 to TRBJ1-5; no firm D call. This CDR3 comprises 12 residues. V was trimmed by 5 bases and J by 7 bases, leaving 9 bases between them. The germline V gene has CDR1 SNHLY and CDR2 FYNNEI. The DNA of the CDR3 is TGTGCCAGCAGTCGGGTTGGGCAGCCCCAGCATTTT. It encodes CASSRVGQPQHF.

The chain has TRBV10-3 and TRBJ2-2; 8 nucleotides line up with TRBD1. This CDR3 has 15 residues. Germline V gives CDR1 ENHRY, CDR2 SYGVKD. Losses at the gene ends were 2 bases for V and 3 bases for J; bases not matched to a gene: 2. DNA for the CDR3: TGTGCCATCAGTGAGCCGACAGGGGACACCGGGGAGCTGTTTTTT. Translating gives CAISEPTGDTGELFF.

This clonotype showed up just once. The rearrangement links TRBV5-4 to TRBJ1-2; 7 bases align to TRBD1. The germline V gene has CDR1 SGHNT and CDR2 YYREEE (reference sequence). The CDR3 is 13 amino acids. Losses at the gene ends were 5 bases for V and 2 bases for J; bases not matched to a gene: 3. CDR3 in DNA: TGTGCCAGCAGTCCACAGGGGAACTATGGCTACACCTTC. Translation gives CASSPQGNYGYTF.

The chain joins TRBV12-3 or TRBV12-4 to TRBJ1-6; 8 nucleotides match TRBD1. V lost 5 bases and J lost 0; bases outside the gene matches: 9. This CDR3 is 18 amino acids long. The CDR3 nucleotides read TGTGCCAGCAGTCGGACAGGGATCAGAAGCTCCTATAATTCACCCCTCCACTTT. Encoded protein: CASSRTGIRSSYNSPLHF.

This clonotype appeared a few times. The junction and the germline gene differ at one end; a read error may be behind it. The chain is built from TRBV5-4 and TRBJ2-3, with TRBD1 matching 9 bases. Germline values: CDR1 SGHNT, CDR2 YYREEE (reference sequence). This CDR3 region has 15 residues. DNA of the CDR3: TGTGCCAGCAACTTGGGGACAGGGAGGACAGATACGCAGTATTTT. Translated, it gives CASNLGTGRTDTQYF.

The CDR3 spells CASSEAIGRQPQHF. Here the CDR3 DNA reads TGTGCCAGCAGTGAAGCGATAGGGAGGCAGCCCCAGCATTTT. This chain joins TRBV6-1 and TRBJ1-5; D is unclear. V was cut by 0 bases and J by 7 bases, with 10 bases left in between. CDR1 and CDR2 (germline): MNHNS, SASEGT. This CDR3 is built from 14 residues.